This is a list of T cell receptor beta chains from one sample in a study of CD4 T cells in relation to SARS-CoV-2 and coronaviruses. Sequencing used immunoSEQ multiplex PCR; TCRdb keeps in-frame clones, though not all of them. Here the sample spans tens of thousands of clones, roughly 85% being singletons. Source material: memory CD4+ T cells from PBMCs. The receptors here all came from a human donor in good health. CDR3s include the opening cysteine and the closing phenylalanine or tryptophan. The D gene is left open where the match is weak. Not all rows give a size; the values are once, few, many and, for expanded clones, a class.

>TRBV5-4|once|TRBJ1-1|NA
CASSLGTADEAFF
TGTGCCAGCAGCTTGGGGACAGCAGATGAAGCTTTCTTT
>TRBV3-1/TRBV3-2|NA|TRBJ2-3|NA
CASSPVASTDTQYF
TGTGCCAGCAGCCCAGTCGCTAGCACAGATACGCAGTATTTT
>TRBV6-5|NA|TRBJ2-7|TRBD2
CASSYFRAGGLSEQYF
TGTGCCAGCAGTTACTTCCGAGCGGGAGGGTTGAGCGAGCAGTACTTC
>TRBV28|NA|TRBJ2-1|TRBD2
CASSLPAGVYYNEQFF
TGTGCCAGCAGTTTACCGGCGGGAGTCTACTACAATGAGCAGTTCTTC
>TRBV5-1|NA|TRBJ1-1|TRBD1
CASSLVTGGGGQLAFF
TGCGCCAGCAGCTTGGTTACAGGGGGCGGGGGCCAATTAGCTTTCTTT
>TRBV27|NA|TRBJ2-7|NA
CASRPPPTTPSYEQYF
TGTGCCAGCAGACCACCTCCTACGACTCCTTCCTACGAGCAGTACTTC
>TRBV12-5|NA|TRBJ2-2|NA
CASGFQAGANTGELFF
TGTGCTAGTGGTTTCCAGGCAGGGGCGAACACCGGGGAGCTGTTTTTT
>TRBV6-5|NA|TRBJ2-1|TRBD1
CASSYPGTGNNEQFF
TGTGCCAGCAGCTACCCAGGGACAGGGAACAATGAGCAGTTCTTC
>TRBV7-2|NA|TRBJ2-5|TRBD2
CASSLRGLAGGRGQETQYF
TGTGCCAGCAGCTTAAGGGGACTAGCGGGGGGGCGTGGTCAAGAGACCCAGTACTTC
>TRBV29-1|NA|TRBJ1-2|TRBD1
CSVVGTGGLRF
TGCAGCGTTGTAGGGACAGGGGGCCTTCGATTC
>TRBV5-1|NA|TRBJ2-7|TRBD2
CASSLAAGGTYEQYF
TGCGCCAGCAGCTTGGCAGCGGGAGGGACTTACGAGCAGTACTTC
>TRBV15|NA|TRBJ1-2|TRBD1
CATSENTGGVYGYTF
TGTGCCACCAGCGAAAATACAGGGGGAGTCTATGGCTACACCTTC
>TRBV2|NA|TRBJ2-7|NA
CASRMGYEQYF
TGTGCCAGCAGGATGGGCTACGAGCAGTACTTC
>TRBV5-1|NA|TRBJ2-5|TRBD2
CASSLAPSGSGETQYF
TGCGCCAGCAGCTTGGCTCCTAGCGGGAGCGGGGAGACCCAGTACTTC
>TRBV6-5|NA|TRBJ2-2|TRBD2
CASFGGYGELFF
TGTGCCAGCTTCGGGGGGTACGGGGAGCTGTTTTTT
>TRBV19|once|TRBJ2-7|NA
CASSDRTWTYEQYF
TGTGCCAGTAGTGATAGGACCTGGACCTACGAGCAGTACTTC
>TRBV7-2|NA|TRBJ1-2|NA
CASSFSGANGYTF
TGTGCCAGCAGCTTTTCAGGGGCAAATGGCTACACCTTC
>TRBV2|NA|TRBJ2-7|NA
CASSSTRASGEQYF
TGTGCCAGCAGTTCGACTAGGGCCTCTGGTGAGCAGTACTTC
>TRBV6-5|NA|TRBJ2-5|NA
CASTVQGPGETQYF
TGTGCCAGCACCGTACAGGGACCCGGAGAGACCCAGTACTTC
>TRBV7-8|NA|TRBJ1-1|NA
CASSLTGLNTEAFF
TGTGCCAGCAGCTTAACGGGGCTCAACACTGAAGCTTTCTTT
>TRBV30|NA|TRBJ2-7|TRBD2
CAGRGSGSAYEQYF
TGTGCGGGCCGGGGGAGCGGGAGTGCCTACGAGCAGTACTTC
>TRBV2|NA|TRBJ2-3|NA
CASRAGMAQYF
TGTGCCAGCAGGGCCGGGATGGCGCAGTATTTT
>TRBV2|NA|TRBJ2-7|TRBD1
CASRTRQGEAYEQYF
TGTGCCAGCAGAACTCGACAGGGAGAAGCCTACGAGCAGTACTTC
>TRBV12-3/TRBV12-4|NA|TRBJ1-3|NA
CASTGQTGNTIYF
TGTGCCAGCACTGGACAGACTGGAAACACCATATATTTT
>TRBV5-6|NA|TRBJ2-2|NA
CASSLFANTGELFF
TGTGCCAGCAGCTTGTTCGCGAACACCGGGGAGCTGTTTTTT
>TRBV4-2|once|TRBJ2-2|NA
CASSQAEPNPGELFF
TGTGCCAGCAGCCAAGCGGAGCCTAACCCCGGGGAGCTGTTTTTT
>TRBV28|few|TRBJ2-5|NA
CASSYARETQYF
TGTGCCAGCAGTTACGCCCGGGAGACCCAGTACTTC
>TRBV11-2|NA|TRBJ2-7|NA
CASSLERTGRGEQYF
TGTGCCAGCAGCTTAGAAAGGACAGGGAGGGGAGAGCAGTACTTC